The text below deals with one T cell receptor beta chain. Under the authors' procedure: Filtering of immunoSEQ junctional sequences could not match full-length read filtering. TCRdb's table, derived via immunoSEQ multiplex PCR, lists solely in-frame clones and lacks some. V and J calls and clone size are copied from that table; D and trimming were computed from the DNA. Of under 600,000 clones listed, almost 97% were seen once; the top ten hold around 0.058%. The record originates from a study of shared clonotypes between healthy human individuals. The clonotype comes from a woman aged 25-40 years in good health. Sequenced material: naive CD4+ T cells sorted from blood. Noted subset: CD45RA+ positively selected.

The CDR3 region has the DNA TGTGCCAGTAGTTCGTGGACAGGGACCTATGGCTACACCTTC. Translated: CASSSWTGTYGYTF. The V gene is TRBV19, the J gene TRBJ1-2, with TRBD1 matching over 8 bases. Germline V lookup: CDR1 LNHDA, CDR2 SQIVND (reference sequence). The trim removed 5 bases at V and 4 bases at J, leaving 6 bases unmatched. This CDR3 spans 14 amino acids.